The clone carrying this T cell receptor beta chain was seen more than once but under ten times. TCRdb reanalyzed the PCR reads via MiXCR. The data hold 45,000 or so clones, with 4% observed a single time. Thyroid surgery was preceded by no treatment in any patient. The entry originates in a study of metastatic and nonmetastatic thyroid tumors. The CDR3 totals 14 residues. V lost 5 bases and J lost 6, with 18 bases in between. Germline assignment: CDR1 SGHKS and CDR2 YYEKEE (reference sequence). This TCR was recovered from a female donor with papillary thyroid cancer or a benign thyroid nodule (not recorded which). Some clones in this sample may be carry-over from other donors' samples. The rearrangement joins TRBV5-5 to TRBJ2-7; D not certain. Sequencing was done on a sample of blood. CDR3 in amino acids: CASSLYYPISEQYF. The CDR3 coding sequence is TGTGCCAGCAGTTTGTATTACCCTATCTCCGAGCAGTACTTC.